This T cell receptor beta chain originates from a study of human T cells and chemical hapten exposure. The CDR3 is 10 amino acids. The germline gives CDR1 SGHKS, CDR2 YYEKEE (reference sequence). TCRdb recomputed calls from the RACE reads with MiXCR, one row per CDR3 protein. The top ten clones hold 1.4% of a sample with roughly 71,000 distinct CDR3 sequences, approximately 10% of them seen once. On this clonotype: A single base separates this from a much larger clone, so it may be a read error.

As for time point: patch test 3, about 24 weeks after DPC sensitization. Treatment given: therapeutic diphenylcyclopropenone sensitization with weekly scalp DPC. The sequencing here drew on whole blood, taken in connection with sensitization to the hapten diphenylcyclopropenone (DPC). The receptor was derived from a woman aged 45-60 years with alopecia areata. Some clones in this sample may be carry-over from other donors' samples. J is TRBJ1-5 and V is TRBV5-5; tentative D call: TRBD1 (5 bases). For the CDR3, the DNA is TGTGCCAGCGGGGGTCAGCCCCAGCGTTTT. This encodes CASGGQPQRF. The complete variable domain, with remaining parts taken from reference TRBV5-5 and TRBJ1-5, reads DAGVTQSPTHLIKTRGQQVTLRCSPISGHKSVSWYQQVLGQGPQFIFQYYEKEERGRGNFPDRFSARQFPNYSSELNVNALLLGDSALYLCASGGQPQRFGDGTRLSIL.